The T cell receptor beta chain under discussion was sequenced for a study of response to subunit inactivated influenza vaccine. Study conclusions and caveats: Each seasonal flu vaccination may recruit only limited new T cells, authors suggested.

From germline, CDR1 is DFQATT and CDR2 SNEGSKA (reference sequence). The V gene lost 0 bases and the J gene lost 2 bases, with 12 bases spanning the gap. There are 15 residues in the CDR3. As to this clonotype: Its antigen is not known.

MiXCR, applied by TCRdb to the RT-PCR reads, yields one record per CDR3 protein. The table includes about 780,000 distinct CDR3 sequences, roughly 18% detected once. Sample: PBMCs from blood, taken about 5 days after vaccination. The rearrangement links TRBV20-1 to TRBJ2-3; D is ambiguous. The sequence derives from a man between 45 and 60 years old who received an inactivated influenza vaccine. CDR3 amino acids: CSARDVLRTTDTQYF. CDR3 bases: TGCAGTGCTAGAGATGTTCTGCGGACCACAGATACGCAGTATTTT.